Described below is a single T cell receptor (beta chain) sequence and its context. Its antigen is undetermined. At one boundary the junction diverges from the germline segment, which might be a read error. The sample originates from a study of T cells in Graves' hyperthyroidism and ophthalmopathy. Study-wide findings and caveats: Among thyroid clonotypes expanded above 0.001, most also appeared in blood.

CDR1 is SEHNR and CDR2 is FQNEAQ in the germline V gene (reference sequence). CDR3 length: 13 residues. RNA transcripts served as the template for amplifying TCR beta CDR3 regions. HTBI primers were used for first-round RT-PCR of the TCR CDR3. TCRdb independently ran MiXCR on the multiplex PCR reads; one entry per CDR3 protein. The profile covers over 300,000 distinct CDR3 sequences, with approximately 14% appearing a single time and 8% to 13% taken by the ten largest. No progression to ophthalmopathy during 18 months of follow-up defined stable disease. Orbital computed tomography and thyroid ultrasound, together with serum TRAb and thyroxine and clinical symptoms, were used for diagnoses.

The clonotype was recovered from a woman aged 55-70 years with Graves' hyperthyroidism. Material: blood. The chain has TRBV7-9 and TRBJ1-1, with no clear D. The CDR3 here is CASSLGGNTESFF. CDR3 bases: TGTGCCAGCTCCCTCGGCGGCAACACTGAATCTTTCTTT. The variable domain in full, with the rest retrieved from reference TRBV7-9 and TRBJ1-1, is DTGVSQNPRHKITKRGQNVTFRCDPISEHNRLYWYRQTLGQGPEFLTYFQNEAQLEKSRLLSDRFSAERPKGSFSTLEIQRTEQGDSAMYLCASSLGGNTESFFGQGTRLTVV.